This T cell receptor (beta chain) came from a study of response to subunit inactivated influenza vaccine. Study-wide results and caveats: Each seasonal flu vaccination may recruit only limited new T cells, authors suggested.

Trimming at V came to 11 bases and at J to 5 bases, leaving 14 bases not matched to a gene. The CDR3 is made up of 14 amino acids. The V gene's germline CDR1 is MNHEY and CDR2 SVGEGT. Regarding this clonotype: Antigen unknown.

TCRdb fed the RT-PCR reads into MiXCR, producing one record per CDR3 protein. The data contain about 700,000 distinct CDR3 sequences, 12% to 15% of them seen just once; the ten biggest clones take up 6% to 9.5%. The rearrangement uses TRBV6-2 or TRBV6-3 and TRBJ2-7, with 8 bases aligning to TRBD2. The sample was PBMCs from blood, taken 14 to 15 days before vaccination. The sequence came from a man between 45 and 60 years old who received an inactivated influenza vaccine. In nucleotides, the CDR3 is TGTGCCCGAGGAGCTCGCGGGAGGAAACACGAGCAGTACTTC. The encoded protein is CARGARGRKHEQYF.